The clone carrying this T cell receptor (beta chain) was detected once. Its cognate antigen is unknown. This sample is drawn from a study of cytomegalovirus exposure and HLA in healthy donors. Broader study findings: Rarity held for most TCR sequences, but there were some public TCRs that occurred in many donors. Cytomegalovirus association was assigned to approximately 160 TCR beta chains. A few chains tied to CMV proved CMV antigen-specific in vitro.

The roughly 120-subject validation cohort, separate from the 666-subject first cohort, included the donors. Using immunoSEQ multiplex PCR, the repertoire was profiled, and TCRdb retains in-frame clones only, with some absent. Of 160,000 or so clones listed, 85% are singletons. This clonotype was sampled from a man between 25 and 39 years old in good health and CMV-seropositive. The sample consisted of PBMCs.

This chain's CDR3 is CASSIQDNEQFF. The CDR3 DNA follows: TGTGCCAGTAGTATCCAGGACAATGAGCAGTTCTTC. The chain employs TRBV19 and TRBJ2-1, with D unclear. The V end was cut by 3 bases, the J end by 5 bases, with 5 bases between. The CDR3 covers 12 residues. The germline CDR1 and CDR2 sequences are LNHDA and SQIVND (reference sequence).